The present T cell receptor (beta chain) was sequenced within a study of beta chain features in type 1 diabetes. The CDR3 is made up of 13 amino acids. The V gene's germline CDR1 is SGHAT and CDR2 FQNNGV. With 6 bases removed from V and 6 bases from J, the gap between germline ends came to 15 bases. This clone appeared a few times. The antigen is undetermined. Study-wide points: An over-representation of cells with high TCR expression could result from cDNA sequencing. Patients with Type 1 diabetes showed moderately but significantly shorter TCRB CDR3s in all four CD4+ subsets. Insertions were fewer and deletions more numerous at VDJ junctions in type 1 diabetes patients.

Reverse transcription of all isolated RNA meant that expressed TCRB transcripts were sequenced. This table comes from immunoSEQ multiplex PCR, and its TCRdb copy is limited to in-frame clones, with some not included. The data contain over 200,000 clones, about a tenth of them singletons. The chain joins TRBV11-2 to TRBJ2-7; D not certain. Sequencing used naive CD4+ T cells from blood. The clonotype was recovered from a man aged 25 to 45 with type 1 diabetes. CDR3 sequence (DNA): TGTGCCAGCAGTCCGCTTTCCGACTCCGAGCAGTACTTC. Encoded protein: CASSPLSDSEQYF.